Each of the 31 T cell receptor beta chains below was sequenced from the same sample in a study of beta chain features in type 1 diabetes (dated by TCRdb to the late 2010s). No antigens are known for them. General findings and caveats noted by the study authors: A moderate but significant shortening of TCRB CDR3 length was observed in type 1 diabetes patients in all four CD4+ subsets.

The library came from the immunoSEQ multiplex PCR assay. The entire isolated RNA was reverse transcribed using the High Capacity cDNA Reverse Transcription Kit, and thus expressed TCRB transcripts were sequenced. Drawn from immuneACCESS, this table holds only the in-frame rearrangements with V and J called that TCRdb kept. Clones are partly lost; checked studies trace under half to an unresolved V gene and leave the rest unexplained. The sample table records 600,000 to 700,000 clones; roughly an eighth of these occur just once. In total, the top ten clones hold more than 0.1% of the sample. The material sequenced was naive CD4+ T cells from blood. The cell subset or site tag for this specimen amounts to: true naive CD4+ T cells. Receptors were obtained from a man aged 25-40 years with type 1 diabetes.

V usage is TRBV5-1 and J usage is TRBJ2-7; TRBD1 agrees at 7 bases. CDR3 length: 15 amino acids. V lost 4 bases, J lost 3 bases, and 10 bases stayed unmatched. Germline V gives CDR1 SGHRS, CDR2 YFSETQ. The CDR3 sequence is CASSVIPGQNYEQYF. DNA of the CDR3: TGCGCCAGCAGCGTTATCCCGGGACAGAACTACGAGCAGTACTTC.

The chain carries TRBV18 and TRBJ2-2; D assignment may be TRBD1 or TRBD2 (5 bases each). The CDR3 is 15 residues long. Germline CDR1 reads KGHSH; CDR2 reads LQKENI. The V and J ends lost 2 bases and 6 bases respectively, with 13 bases between them. The CDR3 loop reads CASSPGTAVAGELFF. DNA of the CDR3: TGTGCCAGCTCACCAGGGACCGCCGTTGCCGGGGAGCTGTTTTTT.

The rearrangement uses TRBV28 and TRBJ2-3; 8 bases map to TRBD2. The CDR3 is made up of 16 amino acids. Germline CDR1 and CDR2: MDHEN and SYDVKM. After removal of 5 bases from V and 1 base from J, the junction contained 8 bases not matched to a gene. The CDR3 DNA reads as TGTGCCAGCAGTACCCCAGGAGCGGGGGGCACAGATACGCAGTATTTT. This encodes CASSTPGAGGTDTQYF.

The gene calls are TRBV5-1 and TRBJ1-5; D perhaps matches TRBD1 (6 bases). CDR3 size: 14 residues. V dropped 3 bases and J dropped 5 bases, with 12 bases sitting between them. Per germline, CDR1 SGHRS and CDR2 YFSETQ. CDR3 nucleotides: TGCGCCAGCAGCTCTGGGGGGCCGGATCAGCCCCAGCATTTT. As protein: CASSSGGPDQPQHF.

This clone was seen a few times. J is TRBJ2-5 and V is TRBV18; 8 bases line up with TRBD1. Germline CDR1 reads KGHSH; CDR2 reads LQKENI. V lost 4 bases and J lost 1; bases outside the gene matches: 2. This CDR3 is 14 amino acids long. In nucleotides, the CDR3 is TGTGCCAGCTCACGACAGGGGTCCCAAGAGACCCAGTACTTC. It specifies CASSRQGSQETQYF.

V is TRBV6-5 and J is TRBJ1-2; the match to TRBD1 covers 11 bases. This CDR3 has 16 amino acids. The ends lost 4 bases at V and 3 bases at J; junction bases unmatched: 7. The V gene's germline CDR1 is MNHEY and CDR2 SVGAGI. CDR3 sequence reads: CASSSPGQGGYYGYTF. CDR3 coding DNA: TGTGCCAGCAGTTCCCCGGGACAGGGGGGGTACTATGGCTACACCTTC.

This clone was counted only a few times. This chain connects TRBV30 to TRBJ2-2, with 7 nucleotides matching TRBD1. The trim removed 4 bases at V and 2 bases at J, leaving 16 bases unmatched. Germline V gene lookup returns CDR1 GTSNPN and CDR2 SVGIG (reference sequence). This CDR3 contains 18 residues. The CDR3 DNA follows: TGTGCCTGGAAAATTGCTACAGGGGAAAAGGGTAACACCGGGGAGCTGTTTTTT. It codes for CAWKIATGEKGNTGELFF.

This clone has a handful of counts. V usage is TRBV14 and J usage is TRBJ2-7; 9 bases map to TRBD2. With 1 base clipped from V and 2 bases from J, the junction kept 3 bases outside the gene matches. The CDR3 covers 15 residues. Germline lookup yields CDR1 SGHDN and CDR2 FVKESK. The CDR3 DNA reads TGTGCCAGCAGCCAAGTCGCGGGGGGGCCCTACGAGCAGTACTTC. It encodes CASSQVAGGPYEQYF.

This clone has more than one count but fewer than ten. The rearrangement uses TRBV29-1 and TRBJ2-3; D gene unclear. The CDR3 runs 14 residues. V was clipped by 7 bases and J by 1 base, with 15 bases between them. Germline assignment: CDR1 SQVTM and CDR2 ANQGSEA. CDR3 residues: CSAGFAGRTDTQYF. Here the CDR3 DNA reads TGCAGCGCCGGATTCGCCGGGCGCACAGATACGCAGTATTTT.

J is TRBJ1-4 and V is TRBV28; D gene unclear. The V gene lost 3 bases and the J gene lost 11 bases, with 10 bases spanning the gap. This CDR3 is built from 12 residues. From germline, CDR1 is MDHEN and CDR2 SYDVKM. The CDR3 is CASSFVPRKLFF. CDR3 nucleotides: TGTGCCAGCAGTTTTGTCCCGAGGAAACTGTTTTTT.

V usage is TRBV7-2 and J usage is TRBJ2-2; D is unclear. The germline V gene has CDR1 SGHTA and CDR2 FQGNSA. Trimming left V 4 bases short and J 2 bases short, with 14 bases between. This CDR3 has 16 residues. CDR3 nucleotides: TGTGCCAGCAGCTCTTCACTTGGAGTAAACACCGGGGAGCTGTTTTTT. Encoded protein: CASSSSLGVNTGELFF.

This rearrangement joins TRBV10-3 to TRBJ2-1; the D is unclear. The CDR3 consists of 15 residues. V was trimmed by 4 bases and J by 10 bases, leaving 20 bases between them. Per the germline V gene, CDR1 is ENHRY and CDR2 is SYGVKD. CDR3: CAISGPDTVASEQFF. The CDR3 DNA is TGTGCCATCAGTGGTCCAGACACCGTGGCCAGCGAGCAGTTCTTC.

This clone was counted a few times. The V and J genes are TRBV30 and TRBJ2-5, with D tentatively TRBD2 (7 bases). CDR1 and CDR2 (germline): GTSNPN, SVGIG (reference sequence). Trimming stripped 4 bases from V and 2 bases from J, with 11 bases between. The CDR3 length is 13 residues. The CDR3 sequence: CAWKGGVQETQYF. The CDR3 coding sequence is TGTGCCTGGAAAGGGGGGGTACAAGAGACCCAGTACTTC. The full variable domain, rest sourced from reference TRBV30 and TRBJ2-5, is SQTIHQWPATLVQPVGSPLSLECTVEGTSNPNLYWYRQAAGRGLQLLFYSVGIGQISSEVPQNLSASRPQDRQFILSSKKLLLSDSGFYLCAWKGGVQETQYFGPGTRLLVL.

The chain joins TRBV11-2 to TRBJ1-5, with 8 bases aligning to TRBD1. Germline CDR1 SGHAT, CDR2 FQNNGV. This CDR3 spans 15 amino acids. Trimming cost V 5 bases and J 2 bases; bases outside gene matches: 5. The CDR3 loop reads CASSLSDRGNQPQHF. CDR3 bases: TGTGCCAGCAGCCTCTCGGACAGGGGCAATCAGCCCCAGCATTTT. The complete variable domain, with remaining parts taken from reference TRBV11-2 and TRBJ1-5, reads EAGVAQSPRYKIIEKRQSVAFWCNPISGHATLYWYQQILGQGPKLLIQFQNNGVVDDSQLPKDRFSAERLKGVDSTLKIQPAKLEDSAVYLCASSLSDRGNQPQHFGDGTRLSIL.

The sample holds a few counts of this clone. This chain links TRBV19 with TRBJ1-2, with TRBD1 matching over 9 bases. This CDR3 region has 13 residues. Per germline, CDR1 LNHDA and CDR2 SQIVND (reference sequence). V lost 4 bases to trimming and J lost 5 bases; unmatched junction nucleotides: 2. CDR3 bases: TGTGCCAGTAGTAAGGGGACAGGGTATGGCTACACCTTC. The encoded protein is CASSKGTGYGYTF.

A few counts support this clone. V gene TRBV4-3 combines with J gene TRBJ2-1, with 13 bases identical to TRBD2. The ends lost 1 base at V and 1 base at J; junction bases unmatched: 7. The CDR3 is made up of 19 amino acids. The germline gives CDR1 LGHNA, CDR2 YSLEER. CDR3 sequence (DNA): TGCGCCAGCAGCCAAGCGGGGAGGACTAGCGGGAGTTCCTACAATGAGCAGTTCTTC. It specifies CASSQAGRTSGSSYNEQFF.

The chain joins TRBV2 to TRBJ2-2; D possibly corresponds to TRBD1 (5 bases). The CDR3 has 17 amino acids. Germline loops: CDR1 SNHLY, CDR2 FYNNEI. V lost 2 bases and J 0 bases, leaving 13 bases between the germline ends. CDR3 DNA: TGTGCCAGCAGTGAAAGGATAGGGGCATCGAACACCGGGGAGCTGTTTTTT. Translating it yields CASSERIGASNTGELFF. Full variable domain (remainder filled in from reference TRBV2 and TRBJ2-2): EPEVTQTPSHQVTQMGQEVILRCVPISNHLYFYWYRQILGQKVEFLVSFYNNEISEKSEIFDDQFSVERPDGSNFTLKIRSTKLEDSAMYFCASSERIGASNTGELFFGEGSRLTVL.

V and J are TRBV5-6 and TRBJ1-6; no firm D call. Trimming stripped 0 bases from V and 7 bases from J, with 8 bases between. Germline V gene sequence: CDR1 SGHDT, CDR2 YYEEEE. CDR3 length: 14 residues. CDR3 sequence (DNA): TGTGCCAGCAGCTTGGTGGACCGAAATTCACCCCTCCACTTT. Translated: CASSLVDRNSPLHF.

The rearrangement uses TRBV19 and TRBJ1-4; D is possibly TRBD1 (5 bases). Germline-derived CDR1 and CDR2 are LNHDA and SQIVND (reference sequence). The CDR3 is made up of 16 amino acids. Trimming stripped 4 bases from V and 2 bases from J, with 14 bases between. In nucleotides, the CDR3 is TGTGCCAGTAGTAGGGGCTCTGGGCGGACTAATGAAAAACTGTTTTTT. As protein: CASSRGSGRTNEKLFF. Variable domain in full (rest from reference TRBV19 and TRBJ1-4): DGGITQSPKYLFRKEGQNVTLSCEQNLNHDAMYWYRQDPGQGLRLIYYSQIVNDFQKGDIAEGYSVSREKKESFPLTVTSAQKNPTAFYLCASSRGSGRTNEKLFFGSGTQLSVL.

In its sample, this clone was seen a few times. The chain joins TRBV7-2 to TRBJ1-3, with 12 bases lining up with TRBD1. After removal of 5 bases from V and 3 bases from J, the junction contained 5 bases not matched to a gene. Germline V gene sequence: CDR1 SGHTA, CDR2 FQGNSA. This CDR3 is 16 amino acids long. The CDR3 nucleotides read TGTGCCAGCAGCCCACGGGACAGGGGGCTTGGAAACACCATATATTTT. Translated: CASSPRDRGLGNTIYF.

V gene TRBV7-9 combines with J gene TRBJ2-4; 9 bases line up with TRBD2. The CDR3 has 15 residues. CDR1 is SEHNR, CDR2 FQNEAQ, per germline (reference sequence). J lost 8 bases, V lost 1 base, and 6 bases had no gene match. This CDR3 reads CASSLGLAGFDIQYF. CDR3 sequence (DNA): TGTGCCAGCAGCTTAGGTCTAGCGGGGTTTGACATTCAGTACTTC.

The rearrangement uses TRBV4-3 and TRBJ1-2, with a tentative D call TRBD1 (5 bases). Germline lookup yields CDR1 LGHNA and CDR2 YSLEER. This CDR3 is built from 15 residues. The V end lost 2 bases, the J end lost 5 bases, and 15 bases lay between the germline ends. Here the CDR3 reads CASSQLSGDRYGYTF. The CDR3 DNA sequence: TGCGCCAGCAGCCAATTATCGGGGGATAGGTATGGCTACACCTTC.

This chain connects TRBV7-2 to TRBJ2-3, with 9 bases that match TRBD1. Germline CDR1 is SGHTA and CDR2 is FQGNSA. There are 15 residues in the CDR3. V gave up 5 bases and J gave up 0 bases; unmatched junction bases: 3. This CDR3 reads CASSVDRGSTDTQYF. In DNA, the CDR3 is TGTGCCAGCAGCGTGGACAGGGGTAGCACAGATACGCAGTATTTT. Drawing the rest from reference TRBV7-2 and TRBJ2-3, the complete variable domain is GAGVSQSPSNKVTEKGKDVELRCDPISGHTALYWYRQSLGQGLEFLIYFQGNSAPDKSGLPSDRFSAERTGGSVSTLTIQRTQQEDSAVYLCASSVDRGSTDTQYFGPGTRLTVL.

This sequence joins TRBV19 and TRBJ2-2; TRBD1 is a possible D gene (6 bases). Germline V gene sequence: CDR1 LNHDA, CDR2 SQIVND (reference sequence). Trimming shortened V by 11 bases and J by 3 bases, and 10 bases separated the two germline ends. CDR3 length equals 12 residues. Here the CDR3 DNA reads TGTGCCTTAGGGGGTCACACCGGGGAGCTGTTTTTT. Amino acid sequence: CALGGHTGELFF.

The chain joins TRBV28 to TRBJ2-3, with D tentatively TRBD2 (6 bases). Trimming cost V 5 bases and J 7 bases, with 22 bases left between them. The CDR3 loop spans 16 amino acids. Germline-derived CDR1 and CDR2 are MDHEN and SYDVKM. Here the CDR3 DNA reads TGTGCCAGCAGTCCATCCGGGACGCTGGGCGGGAATACGCAGTATTTT. This encodes CASSPSGTLGGNTQYF.

This clone occurred a few times. The rearrangement links TRBV13 to TRBJ2-7; D is possibly TRBD1 (6 bases). V lost 5 bases to trimming and J lost 0 bases, with 11 bases between them. The CDR3 totals 14 residues. Germline CDR1 PRHDT, CDR2 FYEKMQ (reference sequence). The CDR3 sequence: CASSDGQLSYEQYF. Written as DNA, the CDR3 is TGTGCCAGCAGCGACGGACAGCTCTCCTACGAGCAGTACTTC.

The V call is TRBV2, the J call TRBJ1-5; 8 bases agree with TRBD1. Losses at the gene ends were 4 bases for V and 4 bases for J; bases not matched to a gene: 9. CDR3 length equals 16 residues. Germline V gene lookup returns CDR1 SNHLY and CDR2 FYNNEI. CDR3 bases: TGTGCCAGCAGTGTCTTAGGGACAGGAGGGAATCAGCCCCAGCATTTT. Amino acids: CASSVLGTGGNQPQHF.

CDR3 coding DNA: TGTGCCAGCAGTTTAGACTATGGCTACACCTTC. Protein sequence: CASSLDYGYTF. The chain is built from TRBV28 and TRBJ1-2; D not certain. CDR3 length: 11 residues. From germline, CDR1 is MDHEN and CDR2 SYDVKM. The V end was cut by 2 bases, the J end by 3 bases, with 1 base between.

This clone was observed a few times. This chain connects TRBV4-3 to TRBJ2-3; D is uncertain. CDR1 is LGHNA, CDR2 YSLEER, per germline. The CDR3 runs to 13 residues. V was cut by 1 base and J by 5 bases, with 7 bases left in between. The CDR3 here is CASSQGPVDTQYF. Written as DNA, the CDR3 is TGCGCCAGCAGCCAAGGCCCTGTAGATACGCAGTATTTT.

The genes are TRBV4-3 and TRBJ2-5; no clear D gene. With 0 bases removed from V and 7 bases from J, the gap between germline ends came to 6 bases. Germline V lookup: CDR1 LGHNA, CDR2 YSLEER. This CDR3 has 12 residues. The CDR3 sequence: CASSQDWRTQYF. The CDR3, as DNA: TGCGCCAGCAGCCAAGATTGGAGGACCCAGTACTTC.

This clone was found a few times. The rearrangement uses TRBV5-4 and TRBJ1-4; D not resolved. Germline CDR1 SGHNT, CDR2 YYREEE (reference sequence). The CDR3 is 16 residues long. V was pared by 4 bases and J by 5 bases, with 18 bases between. The DNA for the CDR3 is TGTGCCAGCAGCCAAAATACCCCGGGCCTAAATGAAAAACTGTTTTTT. Translation: CASSQNTPGLNEKLFF.